This passage covers 26 T cell receptor beta chains from one sample sequenced in a study of monozygotic twins with inflammatory bowel disease. With the 5' RACE reads reprocessed, TCRdb shows one record per CDR3 protein and no DNA. This sample's clone table lists more than 350,000 distinct CDR3 sequences. The sequenced sample consisted of blood. The source of these receptors is a human donor with ulcerative colitis or Crohn's disease, or a healthy co-twin of an affected twin (not recorded which).

The V call is TRBV28, the J call TRBJ2-3; the TCRdb call, TRBD2, lacks DNA for checking. CDR3 length: 17 amino acids. Germline values: CDR1 MDHEN, CDR2 SYDVKM. The CDR3 here is CASSPGTSGPSTDTQYF.

This chain connects TRBV7-2 to TRBJ1-1. The CDR3 spans 13 residues. Germline CDR1 reads SGHTA; CDR2 reads FQGNSA. The chain's CDR3 is CASSAQVNTEAFF.

This rearrangement joins TRBV20-1 to TRBJ2-1; without DNA, the TCRdb call of TRBD1 cannot be checked. The CDR3 runs 14 residues. Germline V gene sequence: CDR1 DFQATT, CDR2 SNEGSKA (reference sequence). The CDR3 protein is CSAITGGPNNEQFF.

The rearrangement links TRBV12-3 or TRBV12-4 to TRBJ2-5; TCRdb returns TRBD2, unconfirmable since there is no DNA. The CDR3 consists of 15 residues. CDR3 amino acids: CASRPGTSGVETQYF.

V usage is TRBV11-1 and J usage is TRBJ1-2. The CDR3 length is 20 residues. The V gene's germline CDR1 is SGHAT and CDR2 FQDESV (reference sequence). CDR3 loop: CASSSIPGGPRTGREYGYTF.

This chain connects TRBV7-2 to TRBJ1-4; the D gene TCRdb calls, TRBD1, cannot be checked with no DNA. The CDR3 is made up of 14 amino acids. Germline values: CDR1 SGHTA, CDR2 FQGNSA. This chain's CDR3 is CASSLGTSYEKLFF.

The rearrangement links TRBV27 to TRBJ1-1; checking the TCRdb D call of TRBD1 is not possible without DNA. Germline V lookup: CDR1 MNHEY, CDR2 SMNVEV (reference sequence). The CDR3 totals 14 residues. CDR3 in amino acids: CASTGAGSKTEAFF.

The chain combines TRBV7-2 with TRBJ2-7. Germline CDR1 reads SGHTA; CDR2 reads FQGNSA. CDR3 size: 12 residues. CDR3 loop: CASSLGKGSEYF.

The chain employs TRBV5-1 and TRBJ1-4. The CDR3 is 14 amino acids. The V gene's germline CDR1 is SGHRS and CDR2 YFSETQ. This CDR3 reads CASSSGSGNEKLFF.

The chain employs TRBV19 and TRBJ2-6; as DNA is missing, the TRBD2 call by TCRdb cannot be tested. CDR1 is LNHDA and CDR2 is SQIVND in the germline V gene (reference sequence). The CDR3 runs 14 residues. CDR3 sequence reads: CASSGPSGANVLTF. The variable domain in full, completed from reference TRBV19 and TRBJ2-6, reads DGGITQSPKYLFRKEGQNVTLSCEQNLNHDAMYWYRQDPGQGLRLIYYSQIVNDFQKGDIAEGYSVSREKKESFPLTVTSAQKNPTAFYLCASSGPSGANVLTFGAGSRLTVL.

J is TRBJ2-5 and V is TRBV6-5. The CDR3 is made up of 11 amino acids. Germline V gives CDR1 MNHEY, CDR2 SVGAGI. The CDR3: CASSPLETQYF.

The rearrangement uses TRBV6-1 and TRBJ2-3; the D call of TRBD1 rests on TCRdb alone, since no DNA is present to check it. The CDR3 sequence is 14 residues long. Per the germline V gene, CDR1 is MNHNS and CDR2 is SASEGT. The CDR3 spells CASGNRVSTDTQYF.

The genes are TRBV24-1 and TRBJ2-1. The CDR3 spans 19 residues. Germline V lookup: CDR1 KGHDR, CDR2 SFDVKD. This CDR3 reads CATSDRRLTAQNSYNEQFF.

The chain has TRBV7-2 and TRBJ1-2; with no DNA, the TCRdb D assignment of TRBD1 cannot be verified. The CDR3 extends over 15 amino acids. Germline V CDR1 and CDR2: SGHTA, FQGNSA. The CDR3 region is CASSLVRDTNYGYTF.

This chain uses TRBV30 with TRBJ2-2; TCRdb proposes TRBD1, but this gene call is untestable without DNA. The germline V gene has CDR1 GTSNPN and CDR2 SVGIG (reference sequence). The CDR3 has 13 residues. CDR3 in amino acids: CAWSGDHTGELFF.

The V gene is TRBV6-1, the J gene TRBJ1-1. The CDR3 runs 14 residues. Germline CDR1 is MNHNS and CDR2 is SASEGT. Here the CDR3 reads CASSLLSQNTEAFF.

The CDR3 region is CASLGLDTDTQYF. The chain joins TRBV28 to TRBJ2-3. The germline CDR1 and CDR2 sequences are MDHEN and SYDVKM. The length of the CDR3 is 13 residues.

The chain uses TRBV18 and TRBJ1-2. Germline CDR1 is KGHSH and CDR2 is LQKENI. The CDR3 consists of 15 residues. The CDR3 sequence is CASSPPMAEGYGYTF. Combining the CDR3 with reference TRBV18 and TRBJ1-2 gives the whole variable domain NAGVMQNPRHLVRRRGQEARLRCSPMKGHSHVYWYRQLPEEGLKFMVYLQKENIIDESGMPKERFSAEFPKEGPSILRIQQVVRGDSAAYFCASSPPMAEGYGYTFGSGTRLTVV.

V and J are TRBV10-3 and TRBJ2-7; TCRdb returns TRBD2, unconfirmable since there is no DNA. The germline V gene encodes CDR1 ENHRY and CDR2 SYGVKD. The CDR3 contains 16 residues. CDR3 in amino acids: CAISDQGLAANYEQYF.

CDR3 region: CATGDIGNEQYF. This sequence joins TRBV5-1 and TRBJ2-7; the TCRdb D gene call, TRBD1, has no DNA to confirm it. The CDR3 extends over 12 amino acids. The germline CDR1 and CDR2 sequences are SGHRS and YFSETQ.

V gene TRBV7-9 combines with J gene TRBJ2-5; TCRdb's assignment of TRBD2 cannot be checked, as there is no DNA. Germline CDR1 SEHNR, CDR2 FQNEAQ (reference sequence). The CDR3 is 14 residues long. CDR3 region: CASSPGLAQETQYF.

The chain's CDR3 is CASSYSMGSKGGYTF. V and J are TRBV6-5 and TRBJ1-2. Germline CDR1 reads MNHEY; CDR2 reads SVGAGI. The CDR3 is 15 residues long.

This sequence joins TRBV3-1 and TRBJ2-1; there is no DNA to check the TCRdb D call of TRBD2. The CDR3 runs to 11 residues. In germline, CDR1 is LGHDT, CDR2 YNNKEL (reference sequence). The CDR3 loop is CASRGSDEQFF.

The chain links TRBV29-1 to TRBJ2-1; TCRdb's assignment of TRBD2 cannot be checked, as there is no DNA. The length of the CDR3 is 14 residues. CDR1 and CDR2 from the germline V gene are SQVTM and ANQGSEA. Here the CDR3 reads CSVAGTSGYNEQFF.

The chain is built from TRBV20-1 and TRBJ2-2; TCRdb reports TRBD1, a call that lacks DNA to check it against. Germline V gene data show CDR1 as DFQATT and CDR2 as SNEGSKA (reference sequence). This CDR3 region has 14 residues. The CDR3 spells CSARRQGNTGELFF.

The J gene is TRBJ2-1, the V gene TRBV2; there is no DNA to check the TCRdb D call of TRBD1. Germline CDR1 SNHLY, CDR2 FYNNEI. The CDR3 totals 14 residues. CDR3: CASSARGTYNEQFF.